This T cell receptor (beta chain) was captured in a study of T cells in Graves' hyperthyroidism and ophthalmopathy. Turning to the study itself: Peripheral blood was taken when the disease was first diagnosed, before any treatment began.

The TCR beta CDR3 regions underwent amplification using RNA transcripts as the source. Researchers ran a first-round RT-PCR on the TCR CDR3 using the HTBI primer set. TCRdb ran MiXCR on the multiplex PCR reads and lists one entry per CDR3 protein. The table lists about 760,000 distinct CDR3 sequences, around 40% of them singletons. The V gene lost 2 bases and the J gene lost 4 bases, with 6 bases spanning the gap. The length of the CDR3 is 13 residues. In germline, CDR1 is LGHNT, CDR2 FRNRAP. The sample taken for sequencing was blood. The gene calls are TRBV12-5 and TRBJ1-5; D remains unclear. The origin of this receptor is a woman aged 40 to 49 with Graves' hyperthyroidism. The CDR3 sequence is CASGLRPNQPQHF. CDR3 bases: TGTGCTAGTGGTTTGCGGCCGAATCAGCCCCAGCATTTT.